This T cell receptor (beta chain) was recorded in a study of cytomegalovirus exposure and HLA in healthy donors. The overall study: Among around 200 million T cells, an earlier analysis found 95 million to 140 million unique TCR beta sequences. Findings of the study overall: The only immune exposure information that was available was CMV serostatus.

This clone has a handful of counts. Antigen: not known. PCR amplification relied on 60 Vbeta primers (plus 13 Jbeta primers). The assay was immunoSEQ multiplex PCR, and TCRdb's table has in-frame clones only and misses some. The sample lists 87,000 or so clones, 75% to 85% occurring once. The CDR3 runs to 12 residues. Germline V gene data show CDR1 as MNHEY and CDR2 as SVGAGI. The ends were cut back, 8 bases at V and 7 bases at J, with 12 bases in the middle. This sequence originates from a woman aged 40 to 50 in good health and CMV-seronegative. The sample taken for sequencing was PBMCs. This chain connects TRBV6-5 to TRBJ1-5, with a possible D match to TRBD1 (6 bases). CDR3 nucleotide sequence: TGTGCCAGCGGAGACAGGTGGCAGCCCCAGCATTTT. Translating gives CASGDRWQPQHF.